This TCR beta chain stems from a study of blood T cell repertoires in COVID-19 (dated by TCRdb to between 2020 and 2021). Study-wide context: Samples from collaborators originated in the United States, Italy and Spain and spanned both the acute and convalescent phases of COVID-19. The samples were drawn from the first 160 participants of the ongoing ImmuneRACE study and from 1,254 subjects provided by 6 global collaborators. The repertoires were released in a freely available public database meant as a resource for research on the immune response to SARS-CoV-2. The material from the prospective study consisted of cDNA or gDNA derived from T cells, B-cell-depleted T cells, or PBMCs. Deeply sampled blood TCRbeta repertoires from subjects exposed to, actively infected with, or recovered from COVID-19 were included in the dataset. Where available, HLA class I and class II types were taken from metadata supplied by the sample provider and were not determined by assay-based typing. A de-identified subject ID, COVID-19 status, age in years and sex were almost always included in the sample metadata.

TCRbeta CDR3 regions were amplified from genomic DNA using the immunoSEQ Assay, a bias-controlled multiplex PCR. Under the source paper's analysis protocol: Within the assay, amplification of reference gene primers was used to estimate how many nucleated cells each sample contained. Sequence reads were collapsed and filtered to measure the absolute abundance of every unique TCRbeta CDR3 rearrangement. For each sample, productive Simpson clonality was calculated as the square root of Simpson's diversity index across productive rearrangements. This immuneACCESS table, as held by TCRdb, lists in-frame sequences with V and J called but not all clones. Of the missing ones, under half trace to an unresolved V gene in checked studies; the others have no known cause. V and J calls and clone size come straight from that table; D and trimming were deduced from the DNA. The sample table contains approximately 200,000 clones; only one count was recorded for 65% to 90% of them. The ten largest clones add up to 3.5% to 4.5% of the sample.

The investigation overall reported the following: How much clinical and demographic metadata was included differed by source and by participant, and the metadata was provided uncurated.

Collaborating institutions collected whole blood in K2EDTA tubes following their own protocols. For TCRbeta analysis, collaborators shipped samples in one of three forms: frozen whole blood, isolated PBMCs, or DNA extracted from either of those sample types. Details on this clone: It lacks a known antigen. The record has no base qualities; no much larger clone is one base away.

The V and J ends are trimmed by 1 base and 1 base, leaving 10 bases between them. The CDR3 measures 15 amino acids from cysteine to phenylalanine. Only the CDR3 region is kept as DNA, spanning 45 bases read in frame from base 1. Looking up the germline V gene yields CDR1 SNHLY and CDR2 FYNNEI. The receptor was isolated from a man in his forties or fifties with acute or convalescent COVID-19. The sequence joins TRBV2 to TRBJ2-5, with TRBD2 as a weak D call on 5 bases. Sequenced input: peripheral blood. The nucleotides read TGTGCCAGCAGTGAAGGAATAGCGCCCCAAGAGACCCAGTACTTC. This sequence encodes CASSEGIAPQETQYF.